This T cell receptor beta chain was sequenced in a study of blood T cell repertoires in COVID-19. Study details: Sample material is recorded as cDNA or gDNA derived from T cells, B-cell-depleted T cells, or PBMCs.

Germline-derived CDR1 and CDR2 are SNHLY and FYNNEI. Trimming pared 3 bases from V and 4 bases from J, leaving 12 bases between. The CDR3 runs to 14 residues. A remark on this clone: The sample holds other DNA sequences that translate to the same CDR3.

TCRdb's table, derived via immunoSEQ multiplex PCR, lists solely in-frame clones and lacks some. This table holds 490,000 or so clones, less than 90% found once. Sequencing input: PBMCs or T cells enriched from blood (not recorded which). This receptor was obtained from a woman aged 60-70 years who had recovered from COVID-19. V gene TRBV2 combines with J gene TRBJ1-1; D remains ambiguous. CDR3 residues: CASSEDGRGTEAFF. DNA of the CDR3: TGTGCCAGCAGTGAGGACGGCCGGGGCACTGAAGCTTTCTTT.